The 27 T cell receptor beta chains reported below all come from one sample, sequenced in a study of blood T cell repertoires in COVID-19. Sequencing used immunoSEQ multiplex PCR; TCRdb keeps in-frame clones, though not all of them. Found here are tens of thousands of clones, approximately 80% of them singletons; the top ten hold 5% to 6%. Sequenced: peripheral blood. These receptors were obtained from a man aged 65 to 85 with acute or convalescent COVID-19.

V is TRBV9 and J is TRBJ1-1; TRBD1 is a possible D gene (6 bases). This CDR3 contains 19 residues. V was trimmed by 3 bases and J by 3 bases, leaving 27 bases between them. The germline CDR1 and CDR2 sequences are SGDLS and YYNGEE. The CDR3 here is CASSATGKMTPATHTEAFF. The CDR3 DNA sequence: TGTGCCAGCAGCGCTACAGGGAAAATGACTCCTGCGACTCACACTGAAGCTTTCTTT.

This chain links TRBV7-8 with TRBJ2-1; possibly TRBD1 for D (6 bases). Trimming shortened V by 6 bases and J by 9 bases, and 18 bases separated the two germline ends. This CDR3 comprises 14 residues. CDR1 and CDR2 (germline): SGHVS, FQNEAQ. The CDR3: CASRPKQGWAEQFF. As DNA, the CDR3 is TGTGCCAGCAGGCCTAAACAGGGATGGGCTGAGCAGTTCTTC.

This chain connects TRBV4-1 to TRBJ2-1; the match to TRBD2 covers 10 bases. The CDR3 consists of 15 residues. Germline V CDR1 and CDR2: MGHRA, YSYEKL. With V trimmed by 5 bases and J by 5 bases, 6 bases remained unmatched. CDR3 residues: CASSSTGLADNEQFF. The CDR3 DNA reads TGCGCCAGCAGCTCGACCGGACTAGCGGACAATGAGCAGTTCTTC.

V is TRBV5-4 and J is TRBJ2-1; 7 bases fit TRBD2. The CDR3 covers 15 residues. Trimming took 8 bases from V and 7 from J; bases not matched to a gene: 15. Germline-derived CDR1 and CDR2 are SGHNT and YYREEE (reference sequence). CDR3 DNA sequence: TGTGCCAGGTCGAAGCGGGGAAGAGCCAGGAATGAGCAGTTCTTC. Translated: CARSKRGRARNEQFF. Full variable domain (outside the CDR3, taken from reference TRBV5-4 and TRBJ2-1): ETGVTQSPTHLIKTRGQQVTLRCSSQSGHNTVSWYQQALGQGPQFIFQYYREEENGRGNFPPRFSGLQFPNYSSELNVNALELDDSALYLCARSKRGRARNEQFFGPGTRLTVL.

This clone was picked up a small number of times. The chain couples TRBV6-1 to TRBJ1-5; no clear D gene. CDR1 is MNHNS, CDR2 SASEGT, per germline. V was shortened by 2 bases and J by 0 bases, with 8 bases between the two germline ends. The length of the CDR3 is 15 residues. CDR3 amino acids: CASSELANSNQPQHF. The CDR3, as DNA: TGTGCCAGCAGTGAATTAGCAAATAGCAATCAGCCCCAGCATTTT.

This chain uses TRBV7-3 with TRBJ2-7, with TRBD2 matching over 9 bases. Losses at the gene ends were 5 bases for V and 6 bases for J; bases not matched to a gene: 5. Germline assignment: CDR1 SGHTA and CDR2 FQGTGA. This CDR3 has 13 residues. CDR3 nucleotide sequence: TGTGCCAGCAGCCCGGGACTAGCTAGCGAGCAGTACTTC. Its translation: CASSPGLASEQYF.

This chain links TRBV6-1 with TRBJ2-7; D is possibly TRBD2 (5 bases). Germline assignment: CDR1 MNHNS and CDR2 SASEGT. This CDR3 spans 14 amino acids. V gave up 3 bases and J gave up 5 bases, with 14 bases separating them. DNA of the CDR3: TGTGCCAGCAGTGATTGGACGGACTTGGACGAGCAGTACTTC. The encoded protein is CASSDWTDLDEQYF.

The chain uses TRBV25-1 and TRBJ1-6; 8 bases align to TRBD1. The CDR3 loop spans 13 amino acids. The trim removed 7 bases at V and 8 bases at J, leaving 4 bases unmatched. Germline V lookup: CDR1 MGHDK, CDR2 SYGVNS. The chain's CDR3 is CASKQQGDSPLHF. The CDR3 DNA is TGTGCCAGCAAACAACAGGGGGATTCACCCCTCCACTTT. Based on the CDR3 plus reference TRBV25-1 and TRBJ1-6, the full variable domain is EADIYQTPRYLVIGTGKKITLECSQTMGHDKMYWYQQDPGMELHLIHYSYGVNSTEKGDLSSESTVSRIRTEHFPLTLESARPSHTSQYLCASKQQGDSPLHFGNGTRLTVT.

V is TRBV18 and J is TRBJ1-2; D unclear. CDR1 and CDR2 from the germline V gene are KGHSH and LQKENI. V dropped 2 bases and J dropped 6 bases, with 7 bases sitting between them. The CDR3 spans 12 residues. The CDR3 nucleotides are TGTGCCAGCTCACCAGGGCGGGATGGCTACACCTTC. It codes for CASSPGRDGYTF.

V usage is TRBV2 and J usage is TRBJ2-2, with D possibly matching TRBD1 (5 bases). This CDR3 region has 13 residues. The ends were cut back, 8 bases at V and 0 bases at J, with 7 bases in the middle. Germline V CDR1 and CDR2: SNHLY, FYNNEI. The CDR3 DNA is TGTGCCAGCTGGGGCTCGAACACCGGGGAGCTGTTTTTT. Translating gives CASWGSNTGELFF.

This chain joins TRBV3-1 (or the pseudogene TRBV3-2) and TRBJ1-1, with a tentative D call TRBD1 (6 bases). The V end was cut by 3 bases, the J end by 0 bases, with 8 bases between. The CDR3 is 14 amino acids. CDR1 and CDR2 from the germline V gene are LGHDT and YNNKEL (reference sequence). The CDR3: CASSQWDMNTEAFF. The DNA for the CDR3 is TGTGCCAGCAGCCAGTGGGACATGAACACTGAAGCTTTCTTT.

The gene calls are TRBV10-3 and TRBJ1-1, with 8 bases matching TRBD1. Germline V gene data show CDR1 as ENHRY and CDR2 as SYGVKD. The CDR3 covers 16 residues. V lost 0 bases and J lost 4; bases outside the gene matches: 7. The CDR3 DNA is TGTGCCATCAGTGAGTCCAGGGGGCGAGGCGGCACTGAAGCTTTCTTT. It specifies CAISESRGRGGTEAFF.

The V and J genes are TRBV6-5 and TRBJ1-5; D is undetermined. The CDR3 has 12 amino acids. The V end lost 8 bases, the J end lost 0 bases, and 5 bases lay between the germline ends. Germline V gene lookup returns CDR1 MNHEY and CDR2 SVGAGI. CDR3 nucleotide sequence: TGTGCCAGCGGGCATAGCAATCAGCCCCAGCATTTT. Translating it yields CASGHSNQPQHF.

This chain connects TRBV16 to TRBJ1-4; D ambiguous. The germline V gene has CDR1 KGHSY and CDR2 FQNENV. V was clipped by 0 bases and J by 8 bases, with 4 bases between them. CDR3 length: 12 amino acids. The CDR3 coding sequence is TGTGCCAGCAGCCAATCCTTGGAAAAACTGTTTTTT. Its translation is CASSQSLEKLFF.

The DNA for the CDR3 is TGTGCCACCAGCAGAGGTTTCCAGGGGGCTAGCAATCAGCCCCAGCATTTT. This translates into CATSRGFQGASNQPQHF. This chain joins TRBV15 and TRBJ1-5; 8 bases agree with TRBD1. The CDR3 is made up of 17 amino acids. Losses at the gene ends were 1 base for V and 0 bases for J; bases not matched to a gene: 5. The V gene's germline CDR1 is LNHNV and CDR2 YYDKDF (reference sequence).

The chain joins TRBV3-1 (or the pseudogene TRBV3-2) to TRBJ1-2; tentative D call: TRBD1 (6 bases). This CDR3 is built from 16 residues. The germline V gene encodes CDR1 LGHDT and CDR2 YNNKEL (reference sequence). Trimming left V 2 bases short and J 6 bases short, with 19 bases between. This CDR3 reads CASSQSPTGGRDGYTF. CDR3 nucleotides: TGTGCCAGCAGCCAAAGTCCCACCGGGGGGCGGGATGGCTACACCTTC.

This chain uses TRBV4-2 with TRBJ2-1; 9 bases fit TRBD1. With 10 bases clipped from V and 12 bases from J, the junction kept 7 bases outside the gene matches. The CDR3 has 11 residues. Germline V gene sequence: CDR1 LGHNA, CDR2 YNFKEQ. This CDR3 reads CANRQGDLQFF. The DNA of the CDR3 is TGTGCCAACCGACAGGGGGATTTGCAGTTCTTC.

The gene calls are TRBV11-3 and TRBJ2-2; 8 bases are shared with TRBD1. Germline CDR1 reads SGHNT; CDR2 reads YENEEA. This CDR3 has 13 amino acids. The V gene end was trimmed by 5 bases and the J gene end by 10 bases; junction bases not matched to a gene: 6. The CDR3 DNA sequence: TGTGCCAGCAGCGCAGGGGGCCGGAAGGAGCTGTTTTTT. Protein: CASSAGGRKELFF.

V usage is TRBV5-6 and J usage is TRBJ2-1, with TRBD1 matching 7 bases. This CDR3 region has 15 residues. J gave up 2 bases and V 2 bases, and 4 bases lay outside the gene matches. The germline V gene has CDR1 SGHDT and CDR2 YYEEEE. The CDR3 reads CASSFDRVPYNEQFF. CDR3 nucleotide sequence: TGTGCCAGCAGCTTCGACAGGGTCCCCTACAATGAGCAGTTCTTC.

V and J are TRBV5-1 and TRBJ2-3; TRBD2 aligns across 11 bases. Germline CDR1 SGHRS, CDR2 YFSETQ. The length of the CDR3 is 16 residues. Trimming removed 4 bases from V and 2 bases from J; junction bases left unmatched: 6. In nucleotides, the CDR3 is TGCGCCAGCAGCCCCGGGACTAGCGGACTCACAGATACGCAGTATTTT. Translating it yields CASSPGTSGLTDTQYF.

V usage is TRBV5-1 and J usage is TRBJ1-2; 7 nucleotides line up with TRBD1. Germline lookup yields CDR1 SGHRS and CDR2 YFSETQ. J was trimmed by 1 base and V by 0 bases; bases with no gene match: 6. This CDR3 is built from 16 residues. The CDR3 bases are TGCGCCAGCAGCTTGGGTGGACAGGTTCGTAACTATGGCTACACCTTC. This codes for CASSLGGQVRNYGYTF. Full variable domain (outside the CDR3, taken from reference TRBV5-1 and TRBJ1-2): KAGVTQTPRYLIKTRGQQVTLSCSPISGHRSVSWYQQTPGQGLQFLFEYFSETQRNKGNFPGRFSGRQFSNSRSEMNVSTLELGDSALYLCASSLGGQVRNYGYTFGSGTRLTVV.

This clone was picked up a small number of times. The CDR3 DNA follows: TGTGCCAGCAGCCGGGGACAGGGAACAGATACGCAGTATTTT. Translating it yields CASSRGQGTDTQYF. V gene TRBV7-3 combines with J gene TRBJ2-3; 9 bases map to TRBD1. The V gene end was trimmed by 5 bases and the J gene end by 3 bases; junction bases not matched to a gene: 3. Germline V gene data show CDR1 as SGHTA and CDR2 as FQGTGA. The CDR3 length is 14 residues.

The J gene is TRBJ2-3, the V gene TRBV19, with 7 bases matching TRBD1. Trimming cost V 4 bases and J 7 bases; bases outside gene matches: 5. Germline CDR1 and CDR2: LNHDA and SQIVND (reference sequence). The CDR3 loop spans 13 amino acids. CDR3 sequence reads: CASSTGGLYTQYF. The DNA of the CDR3 is TGTGCCAGTAGTACAGGGGGTCTTTATACGCAGTATTTT.

The chain combines TRBV7-9 with TRBJ1-4, with 10 bases lining up with TRBD1. CDR3 size: 15 residues. Germline V gene sequence: CDR1 SEHNR, CDR2 FQNEAQ (reference sequence). Trimming cost V 1 base and J 7 bases; bases outside gene matches: 3. The CDR3: CASSLGTGGGEKLFF. CDR3 in DNA: TGTGCCAGCAGCTTAGGGACAGGGGGAGGTGAAAAACTGTTTTTT.

This clone showed up just once. The chain has TRBV5-1 and TRBJ2-2, with 9 bases that match TRBD2. This CDR3 is 18 amino acids long. Germline CDR1 SGHRS, CDR2 YFSETQ. With V trimmed by 2 bases and J by 0 bases, 8 bases remained unmatched. The CDR3 loop is CASSLAVAGAANTGELFF. CDR3 DNA sequence: TGCGCCAGCAGCTTAGCCGTAGCGGGGGCCGCGAACACCGGGGAGCTGTTTTTT.

Here the CDR3 reads CASSLLGRGRVNEQYF. DNA for the CDR3: TGTGCCAGCAGCTTGCTAGGCAGGGGGCGGGTTAACGAGCAGTACTTC. This chain links TRBV5-6 with TRBJ2-7; TRBD1 aligns across 8 bases. Germline V gene lookup returns CDR1 SGHDT and CDR2 YYEEEE. This CDR3 comprises 16 residues. V gave up 1 base and J gave up 5 bases; unmatched junction bases: 11.

The V gene is TRBV5-1, the J gene TRBJ1-1, with D perhaps TRBD1 (6 bases). This CDR3 contains 15 residues. CDR1 is SGHRS, CDR2 YFSETQ, per germline. The ends were cut back, 0 bases at V and 4 bases at J, with 13 bases in the middle. CDR3 bases: TGCGCCAGCAGCTTGGAGGGGGTGGAGATCACTGAAGCTTTCTTT. Translating gives CASSLEGVEITEAFF.